Presented here are 31 T cell receptor beta chains from one specimen sequenced in a study of shared clonotypes between healthy human individuals. This table comes from immunoSEQ multiplex PCR, and its TCRdb copy is limited to in-frame clones, with some not included. The sample shows 1.4 million to 1.5 million clones, approximately 97% of them seen only once. The sample taken for sequencing was naive CD4+ T cells sorted from blood. As for subset: CD45RA+ positively selected. Receptors were obtained from a man in his thirties or forties in good health.

This chain connects TRBV28 to TRBJ2-7; no clear D gene. This CDR3 has 14 residues. The V gene lost 4 bases and the J gene lost 2 bases, with 12 bases spanning the gap. Per germline, CDR1 MDHEN and CDR2 SYDVKM. CDR3 nucleotides: TGTGCCAGCAGTTCGTGGCGTTTGCCCTACGAGCAGTACTTC. Its translation is CASSSWRLPYEQYF.

A remark on this clone: The sample holds other DNA sequences that translate to the same CDR3. Here the CDR3 reads CAISEGNEQFF. The CDR3 region has the DNA TGTGCCATCAGTGAAGGCAATGAGCAGTTCTTC. The V call is TRBV10-3, the J call TRBJ2-1, with D uncertain. The CDR3 has 11 residues. The V gene lost 3 bases and the J gene lost 6 bases, with 3 bases spanning the gap. In germline, CDR1 is ENHRY, CDR2 SYGVKD.

To note about this clone: An end of the junction differs from the germline gene, which may be a read error. This chain uses TRBV5-1 with TRBJ2-5; D call uncertain. Germline values: CDR1 SGHRS, CDR2 YFSETQ. CDR3 length: 12 amino acids. DNA of the CDR3: TGCGCCAGCAGCATAACCGTGGGGTCTGTCGACTTC. Translated, it gives CASSITVGSVDF.

V usage is TRBV25-1 and J usage is TRBJ2-3; D unresolved. From germline, CDR1 is MGHDK and CDR2 SYGVNS. V lost 3 bases and J lost 5, with 12 bases in between. The CDR3 consists of 14 residues. The CDR3 coding sequence is TGTGCCAGCAGTGAGCATATAGTTGTAGATACGCAGTATTTT. Its protein is CASSEHIVVDTQYF.

The V call is TRBV27, the J call TRBJ2-3; 8 positions agree with TRBD1. V trimming: 3 bases; J trimming: 1 base; junction bases outside the gene matches: 0. CDR3 length equals 14 residues. Germline lookup yields CDR1 MNHEY and CDR2 SMNVEV (reference sequence). In DNA form, the CDR3 reads TGTGCCAGCAGTTTGGACAGGGGCACAGATACGCAGTATTTT. It is translated as CASSLDRGTDTQYF.

This clone appeared a single time. The chain combines TRBV29-1 with TRBJ2-7, with D possibly being TRBD2 (5 bases). The CDR3 sequence is 14 residues long. The V end was cut by 4 bases, the J end by 1 base, with 14 bases between. CDR1 is SQVTM and CDR2 is ANQGSEA in the germline V gene. The DNA for the CDR3 is TGCAGCGTTGTGCCCCTCCGCGGGTCCTACGAGCAGTACTTC. Amino acid sequence: CSVVPLRGSYEQYF.

The chain links TRBV28 to TRBJ2-1, with a weak D call TRBD1 (7 bases). Germline assignment: CDR1 MDHEN and CDR2 SYDVKM. Trimming left V 4 bases short and J 0 bases short, with 22 bases between. This CDR3 is 19 amino acids long. The CDR3 bases are TGTGCCAGCAGTTATCATGTCCAGGGGGGCGTCCCCTCCTACAATGAGCAGTTCTTC. Translating gives CASSYHVQGGVPSYNEQFF.

The V call is TRBV28, the J call TRBJ2-7; TRBD1 matches 10 bases. From germline, CDR1 is MDHEN and CDR2 SYDVKM. The CDR3 is 16 amino acids. J lost 1 base, V lost 3 bases, and 6 bases had no gene match. CDR3 bases: TGTGCCAGCAGTTTTGTGGCGGGACAGGGGTCCTACGAGCAGTACTTC. This encodes CASSFVAGQGSYEQYF.

The CDR3 DNA reads TGTGCCAGCAGCTTAGTTGGACTAGCGGGAGTACACGGCGGGGAGCTGTTTTTT. Residues: CASSLVGLAGVHGGELFF. V gene TRBV7-2 combines with J gene TRBJ2-2, with 13 bases identical to TRBD2. CDR1 and CDR2 from the germline V gene are SGHTA and FQGNSA. The CDR3 consists of 18 residues. J was trimmed by 7 bases and V by 1 base; bases with no gene match: 9. Variable domain in full (rest from reference TRBV7-2 and TRBJ2-2): GAGVSQSPSNKVTEKGKDVELRCDPISGHTALYWYRQSLGQGLEFLIYFQGNSAPDKSGLPSDRFSAERTGGSVSTLTIQRTQQEDSAVYLCASSLVGLAGVHGGELFFGEGSRLTVL.

This chain connects TRBV5-1 to TRBJ2-1; D possibly corresponds to TRBD2 (6 bases). The CDR3 contains 13 residues. Per germline, CDR1 SGHRS and CDR2 YFSETQ. V dropped 2 bases and J dropped 6 bases, with 9 bases sitting between them. The CDR3 DNA sequence: TGCGCCAGCAGCTTCGGGACTGGCAATGAGCAGTTCTTC. This encodes CASSFGTGNEQFF.

J is TRBJ1-4 and V is TRBV4-1, with D possibly matching TRBD1 (5 bases). Trimming took off 3 bases at V and 1 base at J, with 12 bases between the two ends. The CDR3 loop spans 16 amino acids. Germline CDR1 and CDR2: MGHRA and YSYEKL. This CDR3 is CASSQGGTVTNEKLFF. CDR3 DNA: TGCGCCAGCAGCCAGGGCGGGACGGTAACTAATGAAAAACTGTTTTTT.

Of note for this clone: Other DNA sequences in the sample encode the same CDR3. The CDR3 nucleotides are TGCGCCAGCAGCTTACAGGGGCCAAACACTGAAGCTTTCTTT. Its translation: CASSLQGPNTEAFF. The V and J genes are TRBV5-1 and TRBJ1-1; 7 bases agree with TRBD1. This CDR3 is built from 14 residues. The V gene's germline CDR1 is SGHRS and CDR2 YFSETQ. V shed 2 bases, J shed 2 bases, and the junction held 3 bases outside the gene matches.

On this clone: Other DNA sequences in the same sample also yield this CDR3. The chain combines TRBV28 with TRBJ2-7; perhaps TRBD2 as D (6 bases). CDR1 and CDR2 (germline): MDHEN, SYDVKM. The CDR3 has 13 residues. V was cut by 7 bases and J by 1 base, with 11 bases left in between. CDR3 DNA sequence: TGTGCCAGCATCGGCGGGGTTTCCTACGAGCAGTACTTC. It codes for CASIGGVSYEQYF. The variable domain in full, completed from reference TRBV28 and TRBJ2-7, reads DVKVTQSSRYLVKRTGEKVFLECVQDMDHENMFWYRQDPGLGLRLIYFSYDVKMKEKGDIPEGYSVSREKKERFSLILESASTNQTSMYLCASIGGVSYEQYFGPGTRLTVT.

V usage is TRBV4-3 and J usage is TRBJ2-1; D is perhaps TRBD2 (5 bases). V was trimmed by 0 bases and J by 7 bases, leaving 22 bases between them. This CDR3 is built from 18 residues. CDR1 is LGHNA, CDR2 YSLEER, per germline. The CDR3 DNA is TGCGCCAGCAGCCAAGATTCGCCATTCCTCGGGATCGTAAATGAGCAGTTCTTC. Translated: CASSQDSPFLGIVNEQFF.

This chain joins TRBV7-3 and TRBJ2-3, with TRBD2 as a possible D gene (7 bases). Germline values: CDR1 SGHTA, CDR2 FQGTGA. The V and J ends lost 5 bases and 0 bases respectively, with 18 bases between them. The CDR3 length is 17 residues. The CDR3 here is CASSTNPGGASTDTQYF. In DNA, the CDR3 is TGTGCCAGCAGCACCAACCCTGGGGGGGCTAGCACAGATACGCAGTATTTT.

A remark on this clone: Germline and junction disagree at one end, which may indicate a read error. The chain has TRBV6-4 and TRBJ2-1, with D uncertain. Germline CDR1 and CDR2: MRHNA and SNTAGT. The CDR3 is 14 residues long. The CDR3 region is CATSNSRWYNEQFF. The CDR3 DNA sequence: TGTGCCACCAGTAATTCGAGGTGGTACAATGAGCAGTTCTTC.

This clone was seen just once. This specimen includes other DNA sequences encoding the same CDR3. The chain has TRBV7-8 and TRBJ2-7; 7 bases match TRBD1. The CDR3 spans 14 residues. Per germline, CDR1 SGHVS and CDR2 FQNEAQ. The V gene end was trimmed by 5 bases and the J gene end by 2 bases; junction bases not matched to a gene: 6. CDR3 nucleotides: TGTGCCAGCAGCCTTGGGACAGTAGCCTACGAGCAGTACTTC. Translated: CASSLGTVAYEQYF.

The chain links TRBV19 to TRBJ2-3, with D perhaps TRBD2 (6 bases). From germline, CDR1 is LNHDA and CDR2 SQIVND (reference sequence). The CDR3 spans 15 residues. Trimming cost V 5 bases and J 0 bases, with 12 bases left between them. The CDR3 protein is CASSAPGTSTDTQYF. The CDR3 nucleotides are TGTGCCAGTAGTGCGCCGGGGACTAGCACAGATACGCAGTATTTT.

V is TRBV28 and J is TRBJ1-5; 9 bases agree with TRBD1. The V gene end was trimmed by 4 bases and the J gene end by 3 bases; junction bases not matched to a gene: 4. Germline V CDR1 and CDR2: MDHEN, SYDVKM. The CDR3 spans 15 residues. CDR3 nucleotide sequence: TGTGCCAGCAGTTCCGGGACAGGGTTCAATCAGCCCCAGCATTTT. Its translation is CASSSGTGFNQPQHF.

The CDR3 loop is CASRRQGAVDQETQYF. DNA for the CDR3: TGTGCCAGTAGACGTCAGGGGGCGGTGGACCAAGAGACCCAGTACTTC. This chain links TRBV19 with TRBJ2-5; TRBD1 agrees at 8 bases. Germline CDR1 LNHDA, CDR2 SQIVND (reference sequence). V trimming: 6 bases; J trimming: 0 bases; junction bases outside the gene matches: 9. This CDR3 region has 16 residues.

CDR3 amino acids: CASSLGLAGGEGELFF. CDR3 nucleotide sequence: TGTGCCAGCAGTCTCGGGCTAGCGGGAGGCGAAGGGGAGCTGTTTTTT. The chain is built from TRBV9 and TRBJ2-2, with TRBD2 matching 11 bases. The CDR3 has 16 residues. V trimming: 5 bases; J trimming: 8 bases; junction bases outside the gene matches: 11. Germline loops: CDR1 SGDLS, CDR2 YYNGEE.

This chain links TRBV2 with TRBJ2-2; D is undetermined. V lost 2 bases, J lost 5 bases, and 12 bases lay in between. CDR3 length: 15 amino acids. The germline V gene has CDR1 SNHLY and CDR2 FYNNEI. CDR3 DNA sequence: TGTGCCAGCAGTGAATTATCCCCACTAACCGGGGAGCTGTTTTTT. It is translated as CASSELSPLTGELFF.

The rearrangement uses TRBV15 and TRBJ2-6, with D possibly being TRBD2 (6 bases). Germline V gives CDR1 LNHNV, CDR2 YYDKDF (reference sequence). Trimming left V 0 bases short and J 2 bases short, with 17 bases between. This CDR3 contains 19 residues. CDR3 sequence reads: CATSREGTGLMTGANVLTF. The DNA of the CDR3 is TGTGCCACCAGCAGAGAGGGCACGGGACTGATGACTGGGGCCAACGTCCTGACTTTC.

The rearrangement uses TRBV5-1 and TRBJ2-7; 7 nucleotides line up with TRBD1. Germline V gene lookup returns CDR1 SGHRS and CDR2 YFSETQ. This CDR3 has 13 residues. The V gene end was trimmed by 4 bases and the J gene end by 3 bases; junction bases not matched to a gene: 4. For the CDR3, the DNA is TGCGCCAGCAGCCAGGACAGGTTCTACGAGCAGTACTTC. Protein: CASSQDRFYEQYF.

This clone has just one count. The chain links TRBV18 to TRBJ2-7, with no clear D. Trimming shortened V by 5 bases and J by 5 bases, and 19 bases separated the two germline ends. The CDR3 runs 15 residues. The germline CDR1 and CDR2 sequences are KGHSH and LQKENI. The DNA of the CDR3 is TGTGCCAGCTCAACTTCCGATGAACCCTCACACGAGCAGTACTTC. This encodes CASSTSDEPSHEQYF.

This chain uses TRBV27 with TRBJ2-1; D might be TRBD1 (5 bases). V was pared by 5 bases and J by 10 bases, with 15 bases between. The germline V gene encodes CDR1 MNHEY and CDR2 SMNVEV (reference sequence). CDR3 length: 13 amino acids. The CDR3 reads CASSPQGRREQFF. The CDR3 nucleotides are TGTGCCAGCAGTCCCCAGGGTCGGCGGGAGCAGTTCTTC.

The table lists this clone with a count of one. The CDR3 sequence is CASSNRGTDTQYF. The DNA for the CDR3 is TGTGCCAGCAGCAACCGTGGCACAGATACGCAGTATTTT. The gene calls are TRBV6-1 and TRBJ2-3; D unclear. The CDR3 is 13 residues long. CDR1 is MNHNS and CDR2 is SASEGT in the germline V gene. The germline V and J ends were trimmed by 6 bases and 1 base, with 8 bases remaining between them.

V gene TRBV5-4 combines with J gene TRBJ1-1; D is unresolved. This CDR3 has 12 residues. The germline CDR1 and CDR2 sequences are SGHNT and YYREEE (reference sequence). V lost 1 base and J 8 bases, leaving 9 bases between the germline ends. CDR3 protein: CASSLTDEEAFF. CDR3 DNA sequence: TGTGCCAGCAGCTTGACAGACGAAGAAGCTTTCTTT.

The chain joins TRBV7-2 to TRBJ2-1; D unresolved. The CDR3 sequence is 13 residues long. V gave up 3 bases and J gave up 9 bases, with 12 bases separating them. Germline-derived CDR1 and CDR2 are SGHTA and FQGNSA. The CDR3, as DNA: TGTGCCAGCAGCTTCAGTGGGATTGGTGAGCAGTTCTTC. This sequence encodes CASSFSGIGEQFF.

The chain uses TRBV4-3 and TRBJ2-7; the match to TRBD2 covers 12 bases. J was trimmed by 7 bases and V by 3 bases; bases with no gene match: 13. The CDR3 is made up of 17 amino acids. CDR1 is LGHNA and CDR2 is YSLEER in the germline V gene. CDR3 nucleotides: TGCGCCAGCAGCCAGGACCTGACTAGCGGGGGCATTAGGGAGCAGTACTTC. Translation gives CASSQDLTSGGIREQYF.

As to this clone: The same CDR3 is also encoded by other DNA sequences in this sample. This chain links TRBV6-5 with TRBJ2-5; D not resolved. The CDR3 spans 14 residues. CDR1 and CDR2 from the germline V gene are MNHEY and SVGAGI. V was shortened by 0 bases and J by 0 bases, with 5 bases between the two germline ends. CDR3 coding DNA: TGTGCCAGCAGTTACTCGACAAACCAAGAGACCCAGTACTTC. Translating it yields CASSYSTNQETQYF.